The rows below give T cell receptor beta chains drawn from one sample of a study of T cell clonotyping in hematopoietic cell transplantation. The assay was immunoSEQ multiplex PCR, and TCRdb's table has in-frame clones only and misses some. The sample lists roughly 30,000 clones; around 80% were seen once. The sequencing used peripheral blood mononuclear cells, collected before stem cell transplant. The receptors come from a woman younger than 45 with chronic myeloid leukemia. Some clones in this sample may be carry-over from other donors' samples. CDR3s include the opening cysteine and the closing phenylalanine or tryptophan. The order of the fields is J gene, V gene, D gene, clone size, CDR3 protein, CDR3 DNA. A D gene is named only where the DNA matches it firmly. The listing skips clone size in some rows; elsewhere it reads once, few, many or a size class.

>TRBJ1-4|TRBV20-1|NA|NA
CSAERGEKLFF
TGCAGTGCTGAGAGAGGAGAAAAACTGTTTTTT
>TRBJ1-2|TRBV6-5|NA|NA
CASTSGRGIGGYTF
TGTGCCAGCACCTCCGGTCGGGGCATAGGTGGCTACACCTTC
>TRBJ1-1|TRBV27|NA|NA
CASSLYVNTEAFF
TGTGCCAGCAGTTTATACGTAAACACTGAAGCTTTCTTT
>TRBJ1-2|TRBV5-6|NA|NA
CASSSGGRGGWGYTF
TGTGCCAGCAGCTCCGGCGGAAGGGGAGGATGGGGCTACACCTTC
>TRBJ1-2|TRBV4-1|TRBD1|NA
CASSQVAPGQGVEGYTF
TGCGCCAGCAGCCAAGTAGCCCCGGGACAGGGAGTAGAGGGCTACACCTTC
>TRBJ1-3|TRBV6-1|NA|NA
CACSGFRDSGNTIYF
TGTGCCTGCTCCGGGTTTCGCGACTCTGGAAACACCATATATTTT
>TRBJ1-5|TRBV4-1|NA|NA
CASSQVVGGDQPQHF
TGCGCCAGCAGCCAAGTAGTCGGAGGGGATCAGCCCCAGCATTTT
>TRBJ2-5|TRBV6-6|TRBD2|NA
CASSPTGGQETQYF
TGTGCCAGCAGTCCAACGGGGGGGCAAGAGACCCAGTACTTC
>TRBJ2-3|TRBV29-1|NA|NA
CSTNSDTQYF
TGCAGCACCAACTCAGATACGCAGTATTTT
>TRBJ1-2|TRBV9|NA|NA
CASSPFRDYGYTF
TGTGCCAGCAGCCCCTTCAGGGACTATGGCTACACCTTC
>TRBJ2-5|TRBV7-3|NA|NA
CASGEQGWDGTQYF
TGTGCCAGCGGTGAACAGGGATGGGACGGGACCCAGTACTTC
>TRBJ1-1|TRBV27|TRBD1|NA
CASSGGQMRNTEAFF
TGTGCCAGCAGTGGGGGACAGATGAGGAACACTGAAGCTTTCTTT
>TRBJ2-3|TRBV9|TRBD2|NA
CASSVDLSASGADTQYF
TGTGCCAGCAGCGTAGATTTGTCGGCTAGCGGTGCAGATACGCAGTATTTT
>TRBJ2-7|TRBV7-3|TRBD2|NA
CASSASREGEQYF
TGTGCCAGCAGCGCTAGTAGGGAGGGAGAGCAGTACTTC
>TRBJ1-2|TRBV6-6|TRBD1|NA
CASSDRDREGYTF
TGTGCCAGCAGTGACCGGGACAGGGAAGGCTACACCTTC
>TRBJ1-4|TRBV11-2|TRBD1|NA
CASGDSYLATNEKLFF
TGTGCCAGCGGGGACAGCTACCTTGCAACTAATGAAAAACTGTTTTTT
>TRBJ2-2|TRBV6-5|NA|NA
CASRPGGPNTGELFF
TGTGCCAGCAGACCCGGGGGGCCGAACACCGGGGAGCTGTTTTTT
>TRBJ1-3|TRBV9|NA|once
CASSVGGKGSASGNTIYF
TGTGCCAGCAGCGTAGGGGGGAAGGGCTCGGCCTCTGGAAACACCATATATTTT
>TRBJ1-5|TRBV7-9|NA|NA
CASSLFLGQENQPQHF
TGTGCCAGCAGCTTATTTCTAGGGCAGGAAAATCAGCCCCAGCATTTT
>TRBJ1-4|TRBV4-2|NA|NA
CASSPGTDNEKLFF
TGTGCCAGCAGCCCCGGGACGGATAATGAAAAACTGTTTTTT
>TRBJ2-1|TRBV6-5|TRBD2|NA
CASSPGEGNEQFF
TGTGCCAGCAGCCCTGGGGAGGGAAATGAGCAGTTCTTC
>TRBJ2-1|TRBV10-3|NA|few
CAISDPGNNEQFF
TGTGCCATCAGTGACCCAGGGAACAATGAGCAGTTCTTC
>TRBJ2-2|TRBV19|NA|NA
CASREDYPSTGELFF
TGTGCCAGTAGGGAGGACTACCCGAGCACCGGGGAGCTGTTTTTT
>TRBJ1-2|TRBV27|TRBD1|few
CASSLMETGVGGYTF
TGTGCCAGCAGTCTAATGGAGACAGGGGTAGGGGGCTACACCTTC
>TRBJ1-1|TRBV5-1|NA|NA
CASSLFLNTEAFF
TGCGCCAGCAGCTTATTCTTGAACACTGAAGCTTTCTTT
>TRBJ1-4|TRBV19|NA|NA
CASSMSGRAEKLFF
TGTGCCAGTAGTATGTCCGGACGGGCTGAAAAACTGTTTTTT
>TRBJ2-7|TRBV4-1|TRBD1|few
CASSQPRTGLAEQYF
TGCGCCAGCAGCCAGCCCCGGACAGGGCTCGCCGAGCAGTACTTC
>TRBJ1-2|TRBV15|TRBD1|NA
CATSGQVDGYTF
TGTGCCACCAGCGGACAGGTTGATGGCTACACCTTC
>TRBJ2-7|TRBV19|NA|NA
CASSSGTAKYYEQYF
TGTGCCAGTAGTAGCGGGACAGCCAAATACTACGAGCAGTACTTC
>TRBJ1-2|TRBV5-8|NA|NA
CASSLELGTYGYTF
TGTGCCAGCAGCTTGGAGTTAGGGACCTATGGCTACACCTTC
>TRBJ1-5|TRBV19|NA|NA
CASRKGNQPQHF
TGTGCCAGTCGAAAGGGCAATCAGCCCCAGCATTTT
>TRBJ2-7|TRBV14|NA|NA
CASSPWDFSYEQYF
TGTGCCAGCAGCCCATGGGACTTTTCCTACGAGCAGTACTTC
>TRBJ1-5|TRBV25-1|NA|NA
CASSGQNPYQNQPQHF
TGTGCCAGCAGTGGTCAGAACCCATACCAAAATCAGCCCCAGCATTTT
>TRBJ2-7|TRBV7-8|NA|NA
CASSLNQLDMRQYF
TGTGCCAGCAGCTTAAACCAATTGGATATGCGGCAGTACTTC
>TRBJ1-2|TRBV5-1|TRBD1|NA
CASTDRGGYTF
TGCGCCAGCACGGACAGGGGCGGCTACACCTTC
>TRBJ2-2|TRBV28|TRBD2|NA
CASSLWDGGVKFF
TGTGCCAGCAGTTTATGGGACGGGGGGGTCAAGTTTTTT
>TRBJ2-6|TRBV5-1|NA|NA
CASSVPGSGANVLTF
TGCGCCAGCAGCGTGCCAGGGAGTGGGGCCAACGTCCTGACTTTC
>TRBJ1-1|TRBV7-2|TRBD1|once
CASSSYNQGGTEAFF
TGTGCCAGCAGCTCCTATAACCAGGGGGGCACTGAAGCTTTCTTT
>TRBJ1-6|TRBV7-2|NA|NA
CASSSDRNRASPLHF
TGTGCCAGCAGCTCCGACCGTAACCGGGCTTCACCCCTCCACTTT
>TRBJ1-4|TRBV7-2|NA|NA
CASSLARRGASNEKLFF
TGTGCCAGCAGCTTAGCGAGAAGGGGGGCGAGTAATGAAAAACTGTTTTTT
>TRBJ1-2|TRBV30|TRBD1|NA
CACDRGGQGVNGYTF
TGTGCCTGCGACAGGGGGGGACAGGGGGTAAATGGCTACACCTTC
>TRBJ2-1|TRBV4-1|TRBD1|NA
CASSPGQGADEQFF
TGCGCCAGCAGCCCGGGACAGGGGGCAGATGAGCAGTTCTTC
>TRBJ1-2|TRBV13|NA|NA
CATKVQFLPEYTF
TGTGCCACCAAGGTCCAGTTTCTTCCTGAGTACACCTTC
>TRBJ2-5|TRBV5-1|TRBD2|NA
CASSSQAGFQQETQYF
TGCGCCAGCAGCTCGCAAGCGGGGTTTCAACAAGAGACCCAGTACTTC
>TRBJ1-2|TRBV29-1|TRBD1|NA
CSVGQGRGSNYGYTF
TGCAGCGTAGGACAGGGCAGAGGGTCTAACTATGGCTACACCTTC
>TRBJ1-1|TRBV10-3|NA|NA
CAIMGSGWTEAFF
TGTGCCATCATGGGATCAGGGTGGACTGAAGCTTTCTTT
>TRBJ2-5|TRBV5-6|NA|NA
CASRGSGETQYF
TGTGCCAGCAGGGGTTCGGGGGAGACCCAGTACTTC
>TRBJ2-1|TRBV30|NA|NA
CAWRQRGGRPDLTYNEQFF
TGTGCCTGGAGGCAGCGCGGGGGCCGACCAGACCTAACCTACAATGAGCAGTTCTTC
>TRBJ1-2|TRBV30|NA|NA
CAWSVQGWTSTNYGYTF
TGTGCCTGGAGTGTACAAGGTTGGACAAGTACTAACTATGGCTACACCTTC
>TRBJ1-2|TRBV4-3|TRBD1|NA
CASSHWDSTFNYGYTF
TGCGCCAGCAGCCACTGGGACAGCACTTTTAACTATGGCTACACCTTC
>TRBJ1-6|TRBV6-5|NA|few
CASSYSFNERDSPLHF
TGTGCCAGCAGTTACTCGTTTAATGAGAGGGATTCACCCCTCCACTTT
>TRBJ2-5|TRBV5-1|TRBD1|NA
CASSPGQGGVQETQYF
TGCGCCAGCAGCCCTGGACAGGGGGGGGTTCAAGAGACCCAGTACTTC
>TRBJ2-7|TRBV21-1|NA|NA
CASSKALFYEQYF
TGTGCCAGCAGCAAAGCGCTTTTCTACGAGCAGTACTTC
>TRBJ1-2|TRBV5-1|NA|NA
CASSSDTSNYGYTF
TGCGCCAGCAGCTCCGACACGTCTAACTATGGCTACACCTTC
>TRBJ1-1|TRBV29-1|NA|NA
CSVRISEAFF
TGCAGCGTTCGGATTTCAGAAGCTTTCTTT
>TRBJ2-5|TRBV25-1|NA|few
CASSEWETQYF
TGTGCCAGCAGTGAATGGGAGACCCAGTACTTC
>TRBJ1-6|TRBV27|NA|NA
CASSLSSGNSPLHF
TGTGCCAGCAGTTTATCGTCCGGGAATTCACCCCTCCACTTT